The next 11 T cell receptor beta chains were all read from a single sample in a study of cytomegalovirus exposure and HLA in healthy donors. PCR used 60 Vbeta primers and 13 Jbeta primers. The repertoire was sequenced with immunoSEQ multiplex PCR; TCRdb's copy has only in-frame clones and lacks some. The data hold 63,000 or so clones, with around 72% observed a single time. Sequenced sample: PBMCs. The receptors were sampled from a woman aged 25 to 39 in good health and CMV-seropositive.

This chain links TRBV9 with TRBJ1-5; D is unresolved. CDR1 and CDR2 from the germline V gene are SGDLS and YYNGEE. This CDR3 contains 15 residues. V lost 0 bases and J lost 5, with 12 bases in between. CDR3 amino acids: CASSVDGREDQPQHF. CDR3 nucleotide sequence: TGTGCCAGCAGCGTAGATGGGAGGGAGGATCAGCCCCAGCATTTT.

This clone appeared a single time. The chain employs TRBV19 and TRBJ1-1; possible D gene TRBD1, 5 bases. V was pared by 0 bases and J by 8 bases, with 13 bases between. Germline CDR1 is LNHDA and CDR2 is SQIVND (reference sequence). This CDR3 has 14 amino acids. CDR3 in amino acids: CASSIETGGLEAFF. CDR3 coding DNA: TGTGCCAGTAGTATAGAGACCGGGGGATTGGAAGCTTTCTTT.

This sequence joins TRBV9 and TRBJ1-1; no clear D gene. Per germline, CDR1 SGDLS and CDR2 YYNGEE. This CDR3 is 13 amino acids long. V dropped 4 bases and J dropped 8 bases, with 15 bases sitting between them. The CDR3 nucleotides are TGTGCCAGCAGCTCTCCCGAGACACCAGAAGCTTTCTTT. It yields the protein CASSSPETPEAFF.

The chain uses TRBV6-1 and TRBJ2-7; D is possibly TRBD2 (6 bases). The V end lost 8 bases, the J end lost 2 bases, and 19 bases lay between the germline ends. CDR1 is MNHNS and CDR2 is SASEGT in the germline V gene. The CDR3 has 15 amino acids. CDR3 loop: CASCEGSGYTYEQYF. In nucleotides, the CDR3 is TGTGCCAGCTGCGAAGGTAGCGGTTATACCTACGAGCAGTACTTC.

This rearrangement joins TRBV27 to TRBJ2-1; 10 bases align to TRBD1. CDR1 MNHEY and CDR2 SMNVEV come from the germline V gene (reference sequence). CDR3 length: 14 residues. V trimming: 5 bases; J trimming: 8 bases; junction bases outside the gene matches: 6. CDR3 in amino acids: CASSATGGLDEQFF. The CDR3 DNA sequence: TGTGCCAGCAGTGCGACAGGGGGCTTGGATGAGCAGTTCTTC.

This chain connects TRBV10-3 to TRBJ1-2, with 7 bases that match TRBD1. The V gene's germline CDR1 is ENHRY and CDR2 SYGVKD. CDR3 length equals 12 residues. V lost 6 bases, J lost 4 bases, and 2 bases stayed unmatched. The CDR3 DNA follows: TGTGCCATCAGGGGACAGCCCTATGGCTACACCTTC. Its protein product is CAIRGQPYGYTF.

The genes are TRBV7-2 and TRBJ1-5; a possible D gene is TRBD1 (5 bases). The germline V gene has CDR1 SGHTA and CDR2 FQGNSA. This CDR3 has 13 amino acids. Trimming removed 4 bases from V and 9 bases from J, with 13 bases in between. The CDR3 DNA sequence: TGTGCCAGCAGCTCCTCAGGCGGGGGGCCCCAGCATTTT. This gives the protein CASSSSGGGPQHF.

The rearrangement joins TRBV9 to TRBJ2-1; 9 positions match TRBD2. Germline V lookup: CDR1 SGDLS, CDR2 YYNGEE. With 2 bases clipped from V and 0 bases from J, the junction kept 0 bases outside the gene matches. The CDR3 is 15 residues long. CDR3 in amino acids: CASSVSGSSYNEQFF. The CDR3 nucleotides are TGTGCCAGCAGCGTTAGCGGGAGCTCCTACAATGAGCAGTTCTTC.

The sample holds one count of this clone. The chain recombines TRBV10-2 with TRBJ2-7; D not certain. The CDR3 covers 14 residues. Germline-derived CDR1 and CDR2 are WSHSY and SAAADI. Deletions cut 3 bases from V and 8 bases from J, with 17 bases between. The CDR3 DNA reads as TGCGCCAGCAGTGACCCAGGTACAGCAACGAAGCAGTACTTC. It codes for CASSDPGTATKQYF.

V is TRBV7-9 and J is TRBJ1-1; 7 bases map to TRBD1. This CDR3 region has 15 residues. From germline, CDR1 is SEHNR and CDR2 FQNEAQ (reference sequence). The J segment lost 5 bases and the V segment lost 4 bases, leaving 10 bases of the junction unmatched. The CDR3 region has the DNA TGTGCCAGCAGCTCGCCAGGGACAGTGGGGACTGAAGCTTTCTTT. This sequence encodes CASSSPGTVGTEAFF.

The chain uses TRBV6-1 and TRBJ1-4; 7 bases line up with TRBD1. The CDR3 covers 14 residues. CDR1 and CDR2 (germline): MNHNS, SASEGT. V shed 6 bases and J 4 bases; nucleotides not matched to a gene: 5. In DNA form, the CDR3 reads TGTGCCAGCAGCCCGACAGGGAATAATGAAAAACTGTTTTTT. It yields the protein CASSPTGNNEKLFF.